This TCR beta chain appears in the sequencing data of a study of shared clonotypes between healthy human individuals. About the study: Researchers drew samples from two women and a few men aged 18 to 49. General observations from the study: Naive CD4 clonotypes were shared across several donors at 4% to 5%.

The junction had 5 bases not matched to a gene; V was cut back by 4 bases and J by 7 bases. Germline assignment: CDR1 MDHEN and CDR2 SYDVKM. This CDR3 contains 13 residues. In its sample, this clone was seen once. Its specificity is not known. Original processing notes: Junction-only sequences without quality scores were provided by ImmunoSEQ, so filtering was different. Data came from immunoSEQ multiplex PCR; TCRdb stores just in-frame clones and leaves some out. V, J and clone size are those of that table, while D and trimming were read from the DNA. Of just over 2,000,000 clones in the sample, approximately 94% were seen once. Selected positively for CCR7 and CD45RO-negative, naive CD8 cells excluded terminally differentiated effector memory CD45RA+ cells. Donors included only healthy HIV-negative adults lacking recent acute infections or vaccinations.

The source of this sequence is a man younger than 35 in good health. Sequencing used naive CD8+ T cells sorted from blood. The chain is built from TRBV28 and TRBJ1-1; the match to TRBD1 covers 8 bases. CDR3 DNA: TGTGCCAGCAGTTCAGGGACAGGAGATGAAGCTTTCTTT. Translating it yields CASSSGTGDEAFF.